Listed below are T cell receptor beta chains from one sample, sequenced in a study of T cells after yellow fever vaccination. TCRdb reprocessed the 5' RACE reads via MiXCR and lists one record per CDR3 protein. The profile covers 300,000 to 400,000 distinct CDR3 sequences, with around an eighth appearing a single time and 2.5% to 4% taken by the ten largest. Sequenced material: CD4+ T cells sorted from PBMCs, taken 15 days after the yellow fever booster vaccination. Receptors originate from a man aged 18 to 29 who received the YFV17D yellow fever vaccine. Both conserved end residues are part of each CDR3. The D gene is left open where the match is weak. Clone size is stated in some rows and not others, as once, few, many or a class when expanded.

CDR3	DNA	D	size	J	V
CASSLARRDETQYF	TGTGCCAGCAGTTTAGCGCGCAGGGATGAGACCCAGTACTTC	NA	NA	TRBJ2-5	TRBV12-3/TRBV12-4
CASSSSSGAYNEQFF	TGTGCCAGCAGTTCCTCTAGCGGGGCCTACAATGAGCAGTTCTTC	TRBD2	many	TRBJ2-1	TRBV7-3
CASSIVADTQYF	TGTGCCAGTAGTATAGTAGCAGATACGCAGTATTTT	NA	NA	TRBJ2-3	TRBV19
CASSYVEGSTEAFF	TGTGCCAGCAGTTACGTTGAGGGGAGCACTGAAGCTTTCTTT	NA	NA	TRBJ1-1	TRBV6-6
CASSPKTVSNQPQHF	TGTGCCAGCAGTCCAAAGACAGTCAGCAATCAGCCCCAGCATTTT	NA	few	TRBJ1-5	TRBV28
CASSSQGVGGNTIYF	TGCGCCAGCAGTTCTCAGGGGGTTGGTGGAAACACCATATATTTT	TRBD1	NA	TRBJ1-3	TRBV10-2
CASSFDTSGATDTQYF	TGTGCCAGCAGTTTCGATACTAGCGGGGCTACAGATACGCAGTATTTT	TRBD2	few	TRBJ2-3	TRBV12-3/TRBV12-4
CASSQGGRSYEQYF	TGCGCCAGCAGCCAAGGTGGCAGATCCTACGAGCAGTACTTC	NA	many	TRBJ2-7	TRBV4-3
CATSRVLDTQYF	TGTGCCACCAGCAGAGTTCTTGATACGCAGTATTTT	NA	NA	TRBJ2-3	TRBV15
CASSLGGGGAPETQYF	TGTGCCAGCAGCTTGGGTGGCGGGGGAGCGCCCGAGACCCAGTACTTC	TRBD2	NA	TRBJ2-5	TRBV5-4
CAISEMGRNTEAFF	TGTGCCATCAGTGAAATGGGACGGAATACTGAAGCTTTCTTT	NA	few	TRBJ1-1	TRBV10-3
CASSPGFTVETQYF	TGTGCCAGCAGCCCCGGATTTACCGTGGAGACCCAGTACTTC	NA	NA	TRBJ2-5	TRBV3-1
CSASIRGRETQYF	TGCAGTGCTAGTATTCGGGGAAGAGAGACCCAGTACTTC	NA	NA	TRBJ2-5	TRBV20-1
CASSGDRVGYTF	TGTGCCAGCAGCGGGGACAGGGTAGGCTACACCTTC	TRBD1	few	TRBJ1-2	TRBV7-3
CASSWKWTDSGNTIYF	TGTGCCAGCAGCTGGAAATGGACCGACTCTGGAAACACCATATATTTT	NA	NA	TRBJ1-3	TRBV7-8
CSVEDPGGSSYEQYF	TGCAGCGTTGAAGATCCCGGGGGAAGCTCCTACGAGCAGTACTTC	NA	many	TRBJ2-7	TRBV29-1
CASSYSGLGHTDTQYF	TGTGCCAGCAGTTACTCGGGTCTAGGTCATACAGATACGCAGTATTTT	NA	many	TRBJ2-3	TRBV6-2/TRBV6-3
CASSFAANYGYTF	TGTGCCAGCAGCTTCGCCGCTAACTATGGCTACACCTTC	NA	NA	TRBJ1-2	TRBV7-9
CASSSGERTGELFF	TGTGCCAGCAGTTCCGGGGAGAGGACCGGGGAGCTGTTTTTT	NA	few	TRBJ2-2	TRBV6-2/TRBV6-3
CASSPNSPLHF	TGTGCCAGCAGCCCCAATTCACCCCTCCACTTT	NA	few	TRBJ1-6	TRBV7-9
CASSPREGSNQPQHF	TGTGCCAGCTCACCACGGGAAGGGAGCAATCAGCCCCAGCATTTT	NA	few	TRBJ1-5	TRBV18
CASSFSGGADTGELFF	TGTGCCAGCAGCTTTAGCGGGGGGGCCGACACCGGGGAGCTGTTTTTT	TRBD2	few	TRBJ2-2	TRBV7-2
CSVEDLGLSGSNTEAFF	TGCAGCGTTGAAGATCTAGGACTCTCAGGATCGAACACTGAAGCTTTCTTT	NA	NA	TRBJ1-1	TRBV29-1
CASSYFDSRWQFF	TGTGCCAGCAGTTACTTCGACTCCCGTTGGCAGTTCTTC	NA	few	TRBJ2-1	TRBV6-5
CASSDPQGGETQYF	TGTGCCAGCAGCGATCCACAGGGCGGAGAGACCCAGTACTTC	NA	NA	TRBJ2-5	TRBV6-2/TRBV6-3
CASSQAGGPTDTQYF	TGCGCCAGCAGCCAAGCAGGGGGTCCCACAGATACGCAGTATTTT	TRBD1	NA	TRBJ2-3	TRBV4-3